Sequencing of this T cell receptor (beta chain) was carried out in a study of spatial heterogeneity in lung cancer. Time point given: blood at routine non-recurrence follow-up after resection. Unsorted samples of tumor, nontumor lung or frozen PBMC had their whole RNA sequenced. Study-level points and caveats: There were more appearances of ubiquitous expanded tumor TCRs in blood at resection than at follow-up.

Many counts were recorded for this clonotype. Its antigen is still unknown. TCRdb reprocessed the 5' RACE reads via MiXCR and lists one record per CDR3 protein. Here the sample spans roughly 32,000 distinct CDR3 sequences, under 11% being singletons. The CDR3 runs 14 residues. From germline, CDR1 is MDHEN and CDR2 SYDVKM. Trimming removed 3 bases from V and 3 bases from J, with 9 bases in between. The sequence derives from a female donor with early-stage non-small cell lung cancer. Sequencing used PBMCs, obtained at follow-up. This chain connects TRBV28 to TRBJ2-4; D is undetermined. CDR3 in DNA: TGTGCCAGCAGTTTGGGGATGGGCAAAAACATTCAGTACTTC. Amino acids: CASSLGMGKNIQYF.